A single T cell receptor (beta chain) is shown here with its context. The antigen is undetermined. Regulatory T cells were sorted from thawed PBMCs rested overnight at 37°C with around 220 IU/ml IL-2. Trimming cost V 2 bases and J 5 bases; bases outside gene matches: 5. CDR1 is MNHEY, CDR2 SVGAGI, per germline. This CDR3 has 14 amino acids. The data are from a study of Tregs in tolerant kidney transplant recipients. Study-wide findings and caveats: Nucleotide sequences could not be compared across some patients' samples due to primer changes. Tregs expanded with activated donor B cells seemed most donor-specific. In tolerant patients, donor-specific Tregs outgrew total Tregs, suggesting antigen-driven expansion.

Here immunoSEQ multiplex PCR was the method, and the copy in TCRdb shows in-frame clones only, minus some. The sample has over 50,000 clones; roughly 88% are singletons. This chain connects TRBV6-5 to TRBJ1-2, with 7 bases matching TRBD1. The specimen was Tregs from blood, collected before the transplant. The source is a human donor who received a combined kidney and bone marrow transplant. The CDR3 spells CASSYRGLNYGYTF. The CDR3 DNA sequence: TGTGCCAGCAGTTACAGGGGGCTCAATTATGGCTACACCTTC.